The present entry profiles one TCR beta chain with its context. This clone showed up just once. No antigen is known for it. No base qualities exist here, and no much larger clone lies one base off it. V and J lose 1 base and 6 bases, and a span of 15 bases separates them. CDR1 and CDR2 (LNHNV, YYDKDF) derive from the germline V gene (reference sequence). From its cysteine to its phenylalanine, the CDR3 spans 15 amino acids. The CDR3 DNA has 45 bases and is translated from base 1. This specimen comes from a study of Ad26.COV2.S vaccination and SARS-CoV-2 variants listed by TCRdb under 2021. About the full investigation: Donors in the vaccine arm were drawn from COV1001, a phase I-IIa trial of Ad26.COV2.S in healthy adults that was multicentre, randomized, double-blind and placebo-controlled. Ad26.COV2.S was administered intramuscularly at a dose of 5x10^10 or 1x10^11 viral particles, either as one shot or as two shots given 56 days apart. TCRbeta repertoire sequencing was used to assess the specificity and breadth of SARS-CoV-2-reactive T cell receptors after Ad26.COV2.S vaccination. A total of around 32 samples were included in the TCR-sequenced set, comprising roughly 19 Ad26.COV2.S vaccine recipients, 5 placebo recipients and 8 SARS-CoV-2 convalescent individuals. Participants in the trial were split at random into five groups of five each, receiving low-dose or high-dose Ad26.COV2.S once or twice, or else placebo on both occasions. Investigators remained blinded to trial group allocation during experiments and outcome assessment.

In light of the paper, this sample's treatment or condition label describes: around 19 received Ad26.COV2.S at low or high dose, single or two shots; 5 received placebo; per-sample allocation not given. For vaccine and placebo recipients, repertoires were sequenced using samples collected on day 63 after the first injection. Cohort 1b enrolled 25 to 30 adults aged 18-55 years at a single site in Boston, USA, between 29 July and 7 August 2020. Ad26.COV2.S was a replication-incompetent adenovirus type 26 vector that expressed a prefusion-stabilized SARS-CoV-2 spike protein derived from the original Wuhan strain. The immunoSEQ Assay was used to sequence TCRbeta CDR3 regions. After extraction, genomic DNA underwent amplification by bias-controlled multiplex PCR, followed by high-throughput sequencing. As for the original processing: To quantify the absolute abundance of every unique TCRbeta CDR3 region, sequences were collapsed and filtered. Usable DNA was measured by amplifying reference genes present in all nucleated cells, and TCRbeta template counts were normalized to that usable DNA to estimate T cell fraction. Repertoire TCRs were annotated as SARS-CoV-2-specific by exact matching of V gene, CDR3 amino acid sequence and J gene to a known reactive TCR set. The reference SARS-CoV-2 TCR set was obtained from MIRA and was filtered for enrichment in COVID-19-positive ImmuneCODE repertoires, whereby public or cross-reactive TCRs were removed. Using the MIRA antigens, annotated TCRs were further analysed by specific ORF or by position within an ORF. Breadth was defined as the number of annotated unique rearrangements divided by the total number of unique productive rearrangements, and depth was defined as the summed frequency of the annotated unique rearrangements. TCR breadth was compared between groups using two-sided Wilcoxon rank-sum tests. TCRdb took over this immuneACCESS table, retaining in-frame rearrangements with V and J assigned. Such tables are incomplete; in checked studies, under half of the missing clones stem from an unresolved V gene, and the remainder is unexplained. Clonal size and the V and J genes are those of that table, whereas D and trimming came from the DNA. This sample holds about 350,000 clones; around 83% were observed only once. The ten largest clones add up to about 3.3% of the sample.

Study-level results and caveats: After vaccination, substantial breadth of spike-specific CD8+ and CD4+ T cell responses was reported. It was noted by the authors that total T cell responses may have been underestimated by the TCR breadth and depth analyses. Spike-specific TCR breadth was higher in Ad26.COV2.S recipients than in placebo recipients (P = 0.0014). Vaccine and placebo recipients had similar non-spike TCR breadth, a finding consistent with the vaccine containing only spike. The study was not powered for comparison of responses between vaccine doses or regimens.

The clonotype comes from a person between 18 and 65 years old who received the Ad26.COV2.S COVID-19 vaccine or a placebo. The sample here was peripheral blood, taken in a trial of Ad26.COV2.S vaccine versus placebo. This chain is built from TRBV15 and TRBJ1-2; confidence is insufficient to name the D gene. The CDR3 amino acid sequence is: CATSRGVRQVDGYTF. The sequence in DNA is TGTGCCACCAGCAGAGGGGTGAGGCAGGTGGATGGCTACACCTTC.